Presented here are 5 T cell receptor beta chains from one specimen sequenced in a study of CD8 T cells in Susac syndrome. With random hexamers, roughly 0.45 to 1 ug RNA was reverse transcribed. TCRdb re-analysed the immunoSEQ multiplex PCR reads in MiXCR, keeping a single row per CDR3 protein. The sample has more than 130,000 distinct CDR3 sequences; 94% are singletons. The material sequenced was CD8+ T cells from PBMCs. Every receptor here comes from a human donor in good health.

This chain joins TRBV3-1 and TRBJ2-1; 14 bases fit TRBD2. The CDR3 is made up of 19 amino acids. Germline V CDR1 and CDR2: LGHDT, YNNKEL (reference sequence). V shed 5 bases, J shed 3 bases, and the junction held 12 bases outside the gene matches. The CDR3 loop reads CASSWGLAGEEGVYNEQFF. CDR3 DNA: TGTGCCAGCAGCTGGGGACTAGCGGGAGAAGAGGGAGTCTACAATGAGCAGTTCTTC.

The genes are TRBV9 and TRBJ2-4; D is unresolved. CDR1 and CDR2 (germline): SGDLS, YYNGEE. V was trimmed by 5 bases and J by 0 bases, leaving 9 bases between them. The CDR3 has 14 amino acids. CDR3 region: CASSAPSAKNIQYF. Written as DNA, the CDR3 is TGTGCCAGCAGTGCTCCTTCAGCCAAAAACATTCAGTACTTC.

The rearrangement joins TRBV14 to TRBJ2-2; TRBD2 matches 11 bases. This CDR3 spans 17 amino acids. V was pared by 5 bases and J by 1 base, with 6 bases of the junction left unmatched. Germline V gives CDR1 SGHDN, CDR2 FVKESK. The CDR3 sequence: CASSSRGTSGNTGELFF. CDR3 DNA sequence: TGTGCCAGCAGCAGCAGGGGGACTAGCGGGAACACCGGGGAGCTGTTTTTT.

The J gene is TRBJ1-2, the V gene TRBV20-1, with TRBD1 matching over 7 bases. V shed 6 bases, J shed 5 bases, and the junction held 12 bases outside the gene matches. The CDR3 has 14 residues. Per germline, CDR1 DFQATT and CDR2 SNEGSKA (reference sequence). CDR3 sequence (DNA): TGCAGTGCCCTCTTCGACAGGGAACGGTATGGCTACACCTTC. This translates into CSALFDRERYGYTF.

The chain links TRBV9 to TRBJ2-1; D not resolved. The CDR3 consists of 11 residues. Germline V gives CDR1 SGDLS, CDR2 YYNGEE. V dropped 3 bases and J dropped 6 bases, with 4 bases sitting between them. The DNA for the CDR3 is TGTGCCAGCAGCGGAAGCAATGAGCAGTTCTTC. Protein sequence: CASSGSNEQFF.